This T cell receptor beta chain was recorded in a study of beta chain features in type 1 diabetes. The entirety of the isolated RNA underwent reverse transcription, so expressed TCRB transcripts were sequenced. The data were produced by immunoSEQ multiplex PCR, yet TCRdb's version contains in-frame clones alone and is incomplete. Here the sample spans roughly 610,000 clones, roughly a sixth being singletons. The clonotype was recovered from a man younger than 30 in good health. The specimen sequenced was naive CD4+ T cells from blood.

The chain's CDR3 is CATSRDPGGGQPQHF. In DNA, the CDR3 is TGTGCCACCAGCAGAGATCCCGGGGGAGGTCAGCCCCAGCATTTT. This chain joins TRBV15 and TRBJ1-5, with a tentative D call TRBD1 (5 bases). Per germline, CDR1 LNHNV and CDR2 YYDKDF (reference sequence). The CDR3 contains 15 residues. With 0 bases removed from V and 6 bases from J, the gap between germline ends came to 12 bases.